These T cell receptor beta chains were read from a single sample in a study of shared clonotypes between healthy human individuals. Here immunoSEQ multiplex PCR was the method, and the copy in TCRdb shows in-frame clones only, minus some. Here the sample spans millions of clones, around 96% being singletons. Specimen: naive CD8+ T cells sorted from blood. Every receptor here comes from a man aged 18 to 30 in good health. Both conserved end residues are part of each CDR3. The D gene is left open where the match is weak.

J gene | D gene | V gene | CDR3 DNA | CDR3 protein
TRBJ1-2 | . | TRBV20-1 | TGCAGTGCTACAGGGGAGCGTGGCTACACCTTC | CSATGERGYTF
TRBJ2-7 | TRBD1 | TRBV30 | TGTGCCCGAGGGACAGGGGTCTACGAGCAGTACTTC | CARGTGVYEQYF
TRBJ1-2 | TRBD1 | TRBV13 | TGTGCCAGCAGCCCGGAGACAGGGGAGCACTATGGCTACACCTTC | CASSPETGEHYGYTF
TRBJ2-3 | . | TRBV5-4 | TGTGCCAGCAGCTTAGGGCAACGAGATACGCAGTATTTT | CASSLGQRDTQYF
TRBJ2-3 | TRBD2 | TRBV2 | TGTGCCAGCACCCTAGCGGGAGGACTTTTGCCTAGCACAGATACGCAGTATTTT | CASTLAGGLLPSTDTQYF
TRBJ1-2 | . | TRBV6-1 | TGTGCCAGTACCGGGGGGGAGCTATTAAAAGGCTACACCTTC | CASTGGELLKGYTF
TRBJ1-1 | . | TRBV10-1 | TGCGCCAGCAGTGATGGGCTTGAAGCTTTCTTT | CASSDGLEAFF
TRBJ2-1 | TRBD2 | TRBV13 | TGTGCCAGCAGCTACAGCGGGGGAACGACTAATGAGCAGTTCTTC | CASSYSGGTTNEQFF
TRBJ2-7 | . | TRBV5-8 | TGTGCCAGCAGCTTGGGTGGGGAATCCTACGAGCAGTACTTC | CASSLGGESYEQYF
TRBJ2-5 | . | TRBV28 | TGTGCCAGCAGTTTTCAGGGCGAAGATCAAGAGACCCAGTACTTC | CASSFQGEDQETQYF
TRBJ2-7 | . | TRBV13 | TGTGCCAGCAGCTTAGAAGGGAACGAGCAGTACTTC | CASSLEGNEQYF
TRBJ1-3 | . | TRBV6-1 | TGTGCCAGCAGTGAAGAGTACGAAGGGACTGGAAACACCATATATTTT | CASSEEYEGTGNTIYF
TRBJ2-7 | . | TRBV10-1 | TGCGCCAGCAGTGAGGCCTTTGGGCACGAGCAGTACTTC | CASSEAFGHEQYF
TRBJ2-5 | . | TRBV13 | TGTGCCAGCACCCTCGTCGGTAAAGAGACCCAGTACTTC | CASTLVGKETQYF
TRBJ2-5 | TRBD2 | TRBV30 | TGTGCCTGGAGTCCACCCCGCGGGAGCTTTCAAGAGACCCAGTACTTC | CAWSPPRGSFQETQYF
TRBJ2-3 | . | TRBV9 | TGTGCCAGCAGCCTCCCCGAGGGGGACTTCCTTACAGATACGCAGTATTTT | CASSLPEGDFLTDTQYF